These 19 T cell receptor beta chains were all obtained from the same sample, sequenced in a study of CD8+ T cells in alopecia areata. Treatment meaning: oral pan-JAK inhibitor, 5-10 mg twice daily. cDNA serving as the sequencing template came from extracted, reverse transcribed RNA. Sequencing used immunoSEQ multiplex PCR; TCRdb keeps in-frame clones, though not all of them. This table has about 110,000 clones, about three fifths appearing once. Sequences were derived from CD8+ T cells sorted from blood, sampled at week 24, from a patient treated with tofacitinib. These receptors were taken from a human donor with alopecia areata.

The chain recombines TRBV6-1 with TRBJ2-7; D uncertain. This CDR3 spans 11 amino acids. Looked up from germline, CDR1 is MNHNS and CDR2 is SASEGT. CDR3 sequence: CAVGPTYEQYF. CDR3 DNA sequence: TGTGCGGTTGGACCCACCTACGAGCAGTACTTC.

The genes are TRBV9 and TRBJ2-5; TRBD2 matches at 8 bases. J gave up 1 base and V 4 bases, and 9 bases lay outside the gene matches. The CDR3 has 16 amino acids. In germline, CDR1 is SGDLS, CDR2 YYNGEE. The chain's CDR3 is CASSPMVSGGQETQYF. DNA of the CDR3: TGTGCCAGCAGCCCCATGGTGAGCGGGGGCCAAGAGACCCAGTACTTC.

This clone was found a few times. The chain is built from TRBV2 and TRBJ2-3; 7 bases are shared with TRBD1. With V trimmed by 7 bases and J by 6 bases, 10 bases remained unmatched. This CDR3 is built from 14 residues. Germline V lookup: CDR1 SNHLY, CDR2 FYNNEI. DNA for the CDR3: TGTGCCAGCAAGGACAGGCTGGGGCCGGATACGCAGTATTTT. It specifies CASKDRLGPDTQYF.

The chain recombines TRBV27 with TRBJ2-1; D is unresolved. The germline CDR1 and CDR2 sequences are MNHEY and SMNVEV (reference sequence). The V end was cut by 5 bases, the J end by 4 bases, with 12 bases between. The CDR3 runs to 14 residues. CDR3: CASSPPGEYNEQFF. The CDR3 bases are TGTGCCAGCAGTCCCCCAGGAGAATACAATGAGCAGTTCTTC.

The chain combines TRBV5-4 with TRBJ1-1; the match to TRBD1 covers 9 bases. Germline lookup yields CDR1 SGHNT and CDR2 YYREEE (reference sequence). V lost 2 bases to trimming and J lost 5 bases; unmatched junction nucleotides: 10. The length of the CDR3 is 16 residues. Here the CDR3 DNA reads TGTGCCAGCAGCTTTGGCCCCGGACAGGGGATTACTGAAGCTTTCTTT. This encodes CASSFGPGQGITEAFF.

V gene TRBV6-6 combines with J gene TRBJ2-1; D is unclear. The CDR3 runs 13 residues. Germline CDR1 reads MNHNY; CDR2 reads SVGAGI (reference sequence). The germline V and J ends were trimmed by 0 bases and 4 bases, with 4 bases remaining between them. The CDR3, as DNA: TGTGCCAGCAGTTACTCTGGGTACAATGAGCAGTTCTTC. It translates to CASSYSGYNEQFF.

The CDR3 DNA follows: TGCAGCGCAGCAGGGGTGTATGGCTACACCTTC. Its protein is CSAAGVYGYTF. The chain is built from TRBV29-1 and TRBJ1-2; tentative D call: TRBD1 (6 bases). CDR1 SQVTM and CDR2 ANQGSEA come from the germline V gene. The CDR3 contains 11 residues. Trimming cost V 7 bases and J 5 bases, with 11 bases left between them. Based on the CDR3 plus reference TRBV29-1 and TRBJ1-2, the full variable domain is SAVISQKPSRDICQRGTSLTIQCQVDSQVTMMFWYRQQPGQSLTLIATANQGSEATYESGFVIDKFPISRPNLTFSTLTVSNMSPEDSSIYLCSAAGVYGYTFGSGTRLTVV.

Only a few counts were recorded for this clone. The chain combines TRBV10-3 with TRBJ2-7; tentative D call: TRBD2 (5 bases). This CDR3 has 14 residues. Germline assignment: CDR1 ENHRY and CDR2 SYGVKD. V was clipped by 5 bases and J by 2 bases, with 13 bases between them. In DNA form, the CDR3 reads TGTGCCATCAGTACAACGGACGGGACCTACGAGCAGTACTTC. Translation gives CAISTTDGTYEQYF.

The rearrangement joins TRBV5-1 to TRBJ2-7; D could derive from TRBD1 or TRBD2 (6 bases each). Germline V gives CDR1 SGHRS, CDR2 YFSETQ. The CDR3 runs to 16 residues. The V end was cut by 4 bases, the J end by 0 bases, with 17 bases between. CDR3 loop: CASSPGGHLYSYEQYF. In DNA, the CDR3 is TGCGCCAGCAGCCCCGGGGGACACCTTTACTCCTACGAGCAGTACTTC.

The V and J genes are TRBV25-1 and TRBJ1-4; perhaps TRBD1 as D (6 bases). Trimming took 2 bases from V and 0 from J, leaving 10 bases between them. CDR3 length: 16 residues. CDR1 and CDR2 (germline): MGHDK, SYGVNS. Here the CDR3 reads CASSEEGGTTNEKLFF. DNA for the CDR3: TGTGCCAGCAGTGAAGAGGGGGGAACAACTAATGAAAAACTGTTTTTT.

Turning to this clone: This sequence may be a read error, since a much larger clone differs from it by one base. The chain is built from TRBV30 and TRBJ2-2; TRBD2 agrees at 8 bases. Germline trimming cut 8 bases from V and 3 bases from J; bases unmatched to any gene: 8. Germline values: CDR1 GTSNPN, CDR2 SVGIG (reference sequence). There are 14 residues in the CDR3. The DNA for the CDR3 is TGTGCCAGCAGTGACGGGGGGGACACCGGGGAGCTGTTTTTT. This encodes CASSDGGDTGELFF.

CDR3: CASSIREVNTEAFF. CDR3 sequence (DNA): TGTGCCAGTAGTATTCGCGAGGTGAACACTGAAGCTTTCTTT. The V and J genes are TRBV19 and TRBJ1-1; D gene unclear. V lost 3 bases and J lost 0, with 8 bases in between. Germline lookup yields CDR1 LNHDA and CDR2 SQIVND (reference sequence). The length of the CDR3 is 14 residues. Full variable domain (remainder filled in from reference TRBV19 and TRBJ1-1): DGGITQSPKYLFRKEGQNVTLSCEQNLNHDAMYWYRQDPGQGLRLIYYSQIVNDFQKGDIAEGYSVSREKKESFPLTVTSAQKNPTAFYLCASSIREVNTEAFFGQGTRLTVV.

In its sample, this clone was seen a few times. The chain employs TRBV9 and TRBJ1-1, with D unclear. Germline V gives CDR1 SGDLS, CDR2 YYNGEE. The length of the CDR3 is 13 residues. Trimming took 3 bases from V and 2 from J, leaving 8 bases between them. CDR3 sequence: CASSAEKNTEAFF. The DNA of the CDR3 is TGTGCCAGCAGCGCCGAAAAAAACACTGAAGCTTTCTTT.

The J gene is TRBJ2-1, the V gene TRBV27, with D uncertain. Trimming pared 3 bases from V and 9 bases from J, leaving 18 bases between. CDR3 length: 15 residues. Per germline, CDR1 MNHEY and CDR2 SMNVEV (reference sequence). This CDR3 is CASSLVRLQFGEQFF. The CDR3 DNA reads TGTGCCAGCAGTTTGGTCCGGCTACAATTCGGTGAGCAGTTCTTC.

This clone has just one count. The CDR3 sequence is CASSQVHPSNSPLHF. Here the CDR3 DNA reads TGCGCCAGCAGCCAAGTTCACCCATCCAATTCACCCCTCCACTTT. The J gene is TRBJ1-6, the V gene TRBV4-1, with D hard to call. The germline gives CDR1 MGHRA, CDR2 YSYEKL. This CDR3 region has 15 residues. V was trimmed by 1 base and J by 7 bases, leaving 11 bases between them.

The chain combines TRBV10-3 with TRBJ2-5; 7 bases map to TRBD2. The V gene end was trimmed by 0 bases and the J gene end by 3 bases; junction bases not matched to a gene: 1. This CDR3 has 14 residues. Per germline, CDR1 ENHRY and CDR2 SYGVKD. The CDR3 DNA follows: TGTGCCATCAGTGAGTCTGCGGGGGAAGAGACCCAGTACTTC. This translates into CAISESAGEETQYF.

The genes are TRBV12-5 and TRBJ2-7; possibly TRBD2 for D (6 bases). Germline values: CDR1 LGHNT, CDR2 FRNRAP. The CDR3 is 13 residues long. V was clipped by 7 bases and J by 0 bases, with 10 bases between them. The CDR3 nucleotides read TGTGCTAGTGATGGCGGGGACTCCTACGAGCAGTACTTC. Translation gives CASDGGDSYEQYF.

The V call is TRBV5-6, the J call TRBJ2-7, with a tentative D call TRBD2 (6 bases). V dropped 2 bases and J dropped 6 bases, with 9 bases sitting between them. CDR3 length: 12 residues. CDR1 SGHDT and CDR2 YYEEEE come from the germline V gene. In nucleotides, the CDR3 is TGTGCCAGCAGCTTCGGAGGGAGCGAGCAGTACTTC. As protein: CASSFGGSEQYF.

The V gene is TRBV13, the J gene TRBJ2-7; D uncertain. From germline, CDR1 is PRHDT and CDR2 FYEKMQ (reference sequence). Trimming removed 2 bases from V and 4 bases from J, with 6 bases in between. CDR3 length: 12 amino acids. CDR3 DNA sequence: TGTGCCAGCAGCTTACGAGGTTACGAGCAGTACTTC. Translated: CASSLRGYEQYF. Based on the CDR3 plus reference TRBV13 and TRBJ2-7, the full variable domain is AAGVIQSPRHLIKEKRETATLKCYPIPRHDTVYWYQQGPGQDPQFLISFYEKMQSDKGSIPDRFSAQQFSDYHSELNMSSLELGDSALYFCASSLRGYEQYFGPGTRLTVT.